This entry concerns a single T cell receptor (beta chain). What it binds is not known. This record comes from a study of Ad26.COV2.S vaccination and SARS-CoV-2 variants. The wider study: The donor participated in the COV1001 trial, in its Ad26.COV2.S arm.

Study results and caveats: Substantial breadth was reportedly displayed by spike-specific CD8+ and CD4+ T cell responses after vaccination.

Repertoires were generated with immunoSEQ multiplex PCR, while TCRdb's copy carries only in-frame clones and drops some. The sample records around 450,000 clones, 90% being singletons. Noted treatment: roughly 18 received Ad26.COV2.S at low or high dose, single or two shots; several received placebo; per-sample allocation not given. Day 63 after the first injection of vaccine or placebo was the sampling time. Looked up from germline, CDR1 is SGHRS and CDR2 is YFSETQ. The CDR3 is 13 amino acids. V lost 1 base and J 4 bases, leaving 6 bases between the germline ends. This chain joins TRBV5-1 and TRBJ2-1; D is ambiguous. The sequence was collected from a person aged 18 to 59 who received the Ad26.COV2.S COVID-19 vaccine or a placebo. The sequences come from peripheral blood, collected in a trial of Ad26.COV2.S vaccine versus placebo. CDR3 in DNA: TGCGCCAGCAGCTTGTCGTCGTACAATGAGCAGTTCTTC. It yields the protein CASSLSSYNEQFF. The full variable domain, in which reference TRBV5-1 and TRBJ2-1 provide the parts outside the CDR3, is KAGVTQTPRYLIKTRGQQVTLSCSPISGHRSVSWYQQTPGQGLQFLFEYFSETQRNKGNFPGRFSGRQFSNSRSEMNVSTLELGDSALYLCASSLSSYNEQFFGPGTRLTVL.